Listed here are 29 T cell receptor beta chains from one sample, sequenced in a study of vaccination effects on CD4 cells after COVID-19. What these receptors recognize is not known. On roughly day 9 of culture, CD4+ T cells were separated out. Either the BNT162b2 or mRNA-1273 vaccine was given to participants in two doses. The assay was immunoSEQ multiplex PCR, and TCRdb's table has in-frame clones only and misses some. The table records 66,000 or so clones, 70% to 85% of them present only once. Sequenced material: CD4+ T cells from PBMCs cultured without peptide, taken after COVID-19 vaccination. The source is a human donor who received a COVID-19 vaccine.

This rearrangement joins TRBV29-1 to TRBJ2-1; 8 bases fit TRBD1. The V gene end was trimmed by 5 bases and the J gene end by 6 bases; junction bases not matched to a gene: 12. This CDR3 contains 15 residues. Germline CDR1 SQVTM, CDR2 ANQGSEA. The DNA of the CDR3 is TGCAGCGTTACTTTATTTCAGGGGGCCTCCAATGAGCAGTTCTTC. Protein product: CSVTLFQGASNEQFF.

The rearrangement joins TRBV15 to TRBJ2-7; 8 positions agree with TRBD1. The CDR3 runs to 14 residues. Germline CDR1 is LNHNV and CDR2 is YYDKDF (reference sequence). V trimming: 3 bases; J trimming: 4 bases; junction bases outside the gene matches: 5. As DNA, the CDR3 is TGTGCCACCAGCAGCAGGACAGGGTCTTACGAGCAGTACGTC. It encodes CATSSRTGSYEQYV.

J is TRBJ2-3 and V is TRBV7-3; 13 nucleotides align to TRBD2. Trimming took 5 bases from V and 3 from J; bases not matched to a gene: 5. The germline V gene has CDR1 SGHTA and CDR2 FQGTGA. The CDR3 sequence is 16 residues long. This CDR3 is CASSPTSGGTTDTQYF. For the CDR3, the DNA is TGTGCCAGCAGCCCGACTAGCGGGGGGACTACAGATACGCAGTATTTT. Based on the CDR3 plus reference TRBV7-3 and TRBJ2-3, the full variable domain is GAGVSQTPSNKVTEKGKYVELRCDPISGHTALYWYRQSLGQGPEFLIYFQGTGAADDSGLPNDRFFAVRPEGSVSTLKIQRTERGDSAVYLCASSPTSGGTTDTQYFGPGTRLTVL.

J is TRBJ2-5 and V is TRBV18, with D perhaps TRBD2 (5 bases). Trimming took 6 bases from V and 0 from J, leaving 20 bases between them. This CDR3 has 17 residues. In germline, CDR1 is KGHSH, CDR2 LQKENI. CDR3 protein: CASSPIGPSRNQETQYF. CDR3 nucleotide sequence: TGTGCCAGCTCGCCGATTGGTCCTAGCCGGAACCAAGAGACCCAGTACTTC. Looking up the rest from reference TRBV18 and TRBJ2-5 gives the full variable domain: NAGVMQNPRHLVRRRGQEARLRCSPMKGHSHVYWYRQLPEEGLKFMVYLQKENIIDESGMPKERFSAEFPKEGPSILRIQQVVRGDSAAYFCASSPIGPSRNQETQYFGPGTRLLVL.

The rearrangement joins TRBV19 to TRBJ2-1, with D possibly called TRBD1 or TRBD2 (5 bases each). V lost 1 base to trimming and J lost 0 bases, with 13 bases between them. Germline values: CDR1 LNHDA, CDR2 SQIVND (reference sequence). CDR3 length: 17 residues. CDR3 sequence (DNA): TGTGCCAGTAGTATAGGCAGGGAGCGGAGCTCCTACAATGAGCAGTTCTTC. It encodes CASSIGRERSSYNEQFF.

This chain connects TRBV27 to TRBJ1-4; TRBD1 aligns across 7 bases. Germline loops: CDR1 MNHEY, CDR2 SMNVEV (reference sequence). The trim removed 1 base at V and 5 bases at J, leaving 4 bases unmatched. This CDR3 contains 15 residues. In nucleotides, the CDR3 is TGTGCCAGCAGTTTATTTAACAGGGGAAATGAAAAACTGTTTTTT. Residues: CASSLFNRGNEKLFF.

This clone showed up just once. The CDR3 region has the DNA TGCAGCGTTGGTTCCCACTGTGAACAGGGGCTATCCTACGAGCAGTACGTC. Translation gives CSVGSHCEQGLSYEQYV. The chain is built from TRBV29-1 and TRBJ2-7; 7 bases line up with TRBD1. CDR1 and CDR2 from the germline V gene are SQVTM and ANQGSEA. With 4 bases clipped from V and 1 base from J, the junction kept 16 bases outside the gene matches. There are 17 residues in the CDR3.

This clone occurred a few times. This chain joins TRBV25-1 and TRBJ1-1, with no clear D. Germline V lookup: CDR1 MGHDK, CDR2 SYGVNS. This CDR3 spans 13 amino acids. V lost 6 bases, J lost 5 bases, and 13 bases lay in between. CDR3 nucleotides: TGTGCCAGCAGCCCAGGCGGGCGGACTGAAGCTTTCTTT. As protein: CASSPGGRTEAFF. Combining the CDR3 with reference TRBV25-1 and TRBJ1-1 gives the whole variable domain EADIYQTPRYLVIGTGKKITLECSQTMGHDKMYWYQQDPGMELHLIHYSYGVNSTEKGDLSSESTVSRIRTEHFPLTLESARPSHTSQYLCASSPGGRTEAFFGQGTRLTVV.

The chain has TRBV5-6 and TRBJ1-2; perhaps TRBD1 as D (5 bases). The CDR3 is 15 residues long. CDR1 and CDR2 from the germline V gene are SGHDT and YYEEEE. Trimming left V 1 base short and J 1 base short, with 11 bases between. The CDR3 protein is CASSLSGTVNYGYTF. The CDR3 DNA sequence: TGTGCCAGCAGCTTGTCCGGGACGGTTAACTATGGCTACACCTTC.

The chain recombines TRBV6-2 or TRBV6-3 with TRBJ2-2, with 8 bases identical to TRBD1. Germline V gives CDR1 MNHEY, CDR2 SVGEGT. Trimming at V came to 6 bases and at J to 4 bases, leaving 10 bases not matched to a gene. The CDR3 has 16 residues. As DNA, the CDR3 is TGTGCCAGCAGCCTGGGGGCAGGGGGCAGCACCGGGGAGCTGTTTTTT. It is translated as CASSLGAGGSTGELFF.

The rearrangement joins TRBV10-1 to TRBJ2-7; D possibly matches TRBD1 or TRBD2 (5 bases each). Germline values: CDR1 WNHNN, CDR2 SYGVQD (reference sequence). V lost 4 bases and J lost 7, with 20 bases in between. The CDR3 has 15 residues. The CDR3 region is CASSGRRGPPLEQYV. In nucleotides, the CDR3 is TGCGCCAGCAGTGGCCGACGGGGACCCCCCTTAGAGCAGTACGTC.

This clone was seen more than once but under ten times. This rearrangement joins TRBV5-1 to TRBJ2-1, with TRBD1 matching 8 bases. There are 16 residues in the CDR3. Germline V gene data show CDR1 as SGHRS and CDR2 as YFSETQ. After removal of 4 bases from V and 2 bases from J, the junction contained 8 bases not matched to a gene. CDR3 in DNA: TGCGCCAGCAGCCTCCCTGGACAGGGCCCCTACAATGAGCAGTTCTTC. Translating it yields CASSLPGQGPYNEQFF.

This chain's CDR3 is CASSFSGATYNEQFF. For the CDR3, the DNA is TGTGCCAGCAGCTTTAGCGGCGCCACCTACAATGAGCAGTTCTTC. The gene calls are TRBV11-3 and TRBJ2-1, with a weak D call TRBD2 (6 bases). This CDR3 is built from 15 residues. The germline CDR1 and CDR2 sequences are SGHNT and YENEEA. V was trimmed by 3 bases and J by 2 bases, leaving 11 bases between them.

This chain joins TRBV7-2 and TRBJ2-1; TRBD2 aligns across 9 bases. The V gene end was trimmed by 2 bases and the J gene end by 3 bases; junction bases not matched to a gene: 5. The CDR3 loop spans 16 amino acids. CDR1 and CDR2 (germline): SGHTA, FQGNSA. The CDR3 bases are TGTGCCAGCAGCTTACTCGCGACTAGCGGCTACAATGAGCAGTTCTTC. Amino acids: CASSLLATSGYNEQFF.

The gene calls are TRBV9 and TRBJ1-4; 9 bases map to TRBD1. The CDR3 is made up of 18 amino acids. Germline lookup yields CDR1 SGDLS and CDR2 YYNGEE. The junction had 12 bases not matched to a gene; V was cut back by 3 bases and J by 3 bases. CDR3 loop: CASSARDRVVGSNEKLFF. The CDR3 DNA is TGTGCCAGCAGCGCCCGGGACAGGGTGGTTGGTTCTAATGAAAAACTGTTTTTT.

J is TRBJ1-4 and V is TRBV2; 7 bases match TRBD1. The V gene's germline CDR1 is SNHLY and CDR2 FYNNEI. V dropped 5 bases and J dropped 10; count of bases not matched to a gene: 10. The CDR3 is 14 residues long. In DNA, the CDR3 is TGTGCCAGCAGTATTGACAGGGTAGTTGGAAAACTGTTTTTT. Amino acids: CASSIDRVVGKLFF.

The chain couples TRBV5-6 to TRBJ2-7; 10 positions agree with TRBD2. The CDR3 totals 15 residues. Germline values: CDR1 SGHDT, CDR2 YYEEEE. With 4 bases clipped from V and 4 bases from J, the junction kept 8 bases outside the gene matches. Here the CDR3 DNA reads TGTGCCAGCAGCGAACTAGCGGGGACCCCATACGAGCAGTACGTC. Its translation is CASSELAGTPYEQYV.

The J gene is TRBJ1-4, the V gene TRBV3-1 (or the pseudogene TRBV3-2); possibly TRBD1 for D (6 bases). V dropped 7 bases and J dropped 7 bases, with 16 bases sitting between them. This CDR3 region has 14 residues. In germline, CDR1 is LGHDT, CDR2 YNNKEL (reference sequence). This CDR3 is CASTRGGGGEKLFF. CDR3 coding DNA: TGTGCCAGCACCAGAGGGGGGGGTGGTGAAAAACTGTTTTTT.

The genes are TRBV15 and TRBJ2-5; 7 bases agree with TRBD2. From germline, CDR1 is LNHNV and CDR2 YYDKDF (reference sequence). The CDR3 runs to 15 residues. Trimming removed 1 base from V and 3 bases from J; junction bases left unmatched: 5. As DNA, the CDR3 is TGTGCCACCAGCAGAGCCGGGACTACCAAAGAGACCCAGTACTTC. Its translation is CATSRAGTTKETQYF.

This clone appeared a single time. V usage is TRBV12-5 and J usage is TRBJ2-5; D is undetermined. Germline V CDR1 and CDR2: LGHNT, FRNRAP. V was cut by 4 bases and J by 2 bases, with 11 bases left in between. The CDR3 is made up of 14 amino acids. CDR3 nucleotides: TGTGCTAGTGGTTATATACCCGGGCAAGAGACCCAGTACTTC. Protein sequence: CASGYIPGQETQYF.

The chain couples TRBV27 to TRBJ2-7; 8 bases are a match to TRBD2. Germline lookup yields CDR1 MNHEY and CDR2 SMNVEV (reference sequence). V lost 5 bases, J lost 6 bases, and 9 bases stayed unmatched. The CDR3 loop spans 14 amino acids. The CDR3 bases are TGTGCCAGCAGTAACACATTGGCGGGGGGCGAGCAGTACGTC. It codes for CASSNTLAGGEQYV.

The chain links TRBV29-1 to TRBJ1-6; the D gene is possibly TRBD1 (5 bases). The V end was cut by 4 bases, the J end by 7 bases, with 8 bases between. This CDR3 region has 12 residues. The V gene's germline CDR1 is SQVTM and CDR2 ANQGSEA. The CDR3 coding sequence is TGCAGCGTTGGGGACTCCAATTCACCCCTCCACTTT. This translates into CSVGDSNSPLHF.

V and J are TRBV21-1 and TRBJ1-1. TRBV21-1 is assigned pseudogene status. The CDR3 has 18 residues. CDR3 protein: CASSKLLTGRVVNTEAFF. The CDR3, as DNA: TGTGCCAGCAGCAAACTTCTAACAGGGAGGGTGGTGAACACTGAAGCTTTCTTT.

The chain combines TRBV18 with TRBJ1-1, with D possibly matching TRBD1 (5 bases). Trimming stripped 2 bases from V and 7 bases from J, with 17 bases between. Germline V gene sequence: CDR1 KGHSH, CDR2 LQKENI. The CDR3 is made up of 15 amino acids. CDR3 region: CASSPGALGSDEAFF. DNA for the CDR3: TGTGCCAGCTCACCAGGGGCGCTGGGGTCGGATGAAGCTTTCTTT.

This chain connects TRBV6-2 or TRBV6-3 to TRBJ2-7; 11 positions match TRBD2. CDR3 length equals 18 residues. The germline CDR1 and CDR2 sequences are MNHEY and SVGEGT. V dropped 0 bases and J dropped 7; count of bases not matched to a gene: 14. The DNA for the CDR3 is TGTGCCAGCAGTTACTCGTATTTGGGGACTAGCGGCCTTTTGGAGCAGTACGTC. This codes for CASSYSYLGTSGLLEQYV.

The CDR3 is CASSTIQGREFF. As DNA, the CDR3 is TGTGCCAGTAGTACGATACAGGGGAGGGAGTTCTTC. The chain couples TRBV19 to TRBJ2-1; D could derive from TRBD1 or TRBD2 (7 bases each). Germline loops: CDR1 LNHDA, CDR2 SQIVND (reference sequence). V lost 4 bases to trimming and J lost 14 bases, with 15 bases between them. This CDR3 is built from 12 residues. Full variable domain (missing parts from reference TRBV19 and TRBJ2-1): DGGITQSPKYLFRKEGQNVTLSCEQNLNHDAMYWYRQDPGQGLRLIYYSQIVNDFQKGDIAEGYSVSREKKESFPLTVTSAQKNPTAFYLCASSTIQGREFFGPGTRLTVL.

The chain has TRBV7-2 and TRBJ2-5; D not certain. The CDR3 totals 13 residues. V was clipped by 5 bases and J by 4 bases, with 11 bases between them. The germline V gene has CDR1 SGHTA and CDR2 FQGNSA. The CDR3 DNA follows: TGTGCCAGCAGCCCTACGGGCCCAGAGACCCAGTACTTC. It encodes CASSPTGPETQYF.

This clone was detected a few times. The chain couples TRBV6-1 to TRBJ2-5; D uncertain. The CDR3 runs to 14 residues. Per germline, CDR1 MNHNS and CDR2 SASEGT. V was clipped by 0 bases and J by 1 base, with 6 bases between them. This CDR3 is CASSEAGGQETQYF. The CDR3 coding sequence is TGTGCCAGCAGTGAAGCAGGCGGCCAAGAGACCCAGTACTTC.

This rearrangement joins TRBV30 to TRBJ2-3, with a weak D call TRBD2 (7 bases). Germline V gives CDR1 GTSNPN, CDR2 SVGIG (reference sequence). This CDR3 is built from 16 residues. V was shortened by 0 bases and J by 1 base, with 14 bases between the two germline ends. As DNA, the CDR3 is TGTGCCTGGAGTGTACGACGGGGGGCGGGCACAGATACGCAGTATTTT. Amino acid sequence: CAWSVRRGAGTDTQYF.